Listed below are T cell receptor beta chains from one sample, sequenced in a study of graft-versus-host responses after intestinal transplantation. No antigens are known for them. Clones were read by immunoSEQ multiplex PCR, and TCRdb kept only the in-frame ones, dropping some. The data hold some 86,000 clones, with 75% to 95% observed a single time. Sequenced material: unstimulated CD8+ T cells sorted from spleen or lymph node cells, taken before intestinal transplant. These receptors were obtained from a human donor who received an intestinal transplant. The conserved cysteine and the conserved F or W are not part of the CDR3 here.

J gene,V gene,CDR3 protein
TRBJ1-6,TRBV4-1,ASSQYAPLSSYNSPLH
TRBJ2-3,TRBV9,ASSVEAETYGTDTQY
TRBJ2-5,TRBV2,ASSEASGGAAGETQY
TRBJ1-6,TRBV5-6,ASSLGAATPLH
TRBJ2-2,TRBV19,ASNAGGTGELF
TRBJ2-5,TRBV29-1,SVDLQGETQY
TRBJ1-2,TRBV2,ASRTTGAEGYT
TRBJ2-3,TRBV5-6,ASSLLTSGSHPSTDTQY
TRBJ2-7,TRBV11-2,ASSSAYEQY
TRBJ2-7,TRBV6-5,ATDQGPSESEQY
TRBJ2-1,TRBV13,ASSLGTGSGNEQF
TRBJ2-1,TRBV4-2,ASSQDLADSEQF
TRBJ2-5,TRBV28,ASTWGTGGQETQY
TRBJ2-7,TRBV5-6,ASSWGARYEQY
TRBJ2-7,TRBV4-2,ASSQGQGWEGSSYEQY
TRBJ2-1,TRBV7-9,ASSSPITGGDEQF
TRBJ1-1,TRBV27,ASSFIGGTEAF
TRBJ2-3,TRBV7-3,ASSPGLAGVADTQY
TRBJ2-1,TRBV11-2,ASSPSGGALDEQF
TRBJ2-1,TRBV6-1,ASSVSPGYNEQF
TRBJ1-1,TRBV5-3,ARSFSHKEAF
TRBJ1-5,TRBV10-3,AISEGQGENQPQH
TRBJ2-3,TRBV29-1,SVPFAGGRTDTQY
TRBJ1-5,TRBV18,ASSPAGAELFQPQH
TRBJ1-2,TRBV21-1,ASSKGRGLIPNYGYT
TRBJ1-4,TRBV9,ASSVALQGEKLF
TRBJ2-5,TRBV5-4,ASSLGDYSSQETQY
TRBJ2-1,TRBV19,ASSLASGYNEQF
TRBJ1-5,TRBV6-5,ASSYEPAEPQH
TRBJ2-5,TRBV7-9,ASSPAPGPSRETQY
TRBJ2-3,TRBV29-1,SVEGADTQY
TRBJ2-7,TRBV5-4,ASSPGGYEQY
TRBJ1-2,TRBV7-2,ASSSWNGYT
TRBJ2-2,TRBV6-5,ASRANTGELF
TRBJ2-3,TRBV7-9,ASSSRQGATDTQY
TRBJ1-1,TRBV7-9,ASSLKGLNTEAF
TRBJ2-1,TRBV27,ASSFLGEGWHNEQF
TRBJ1-1,TRBV6-5,ASSFRQLSTEAF
TRBJ2-5,TRBV5-6,ASSLAPGSETQY
TRBJ1-5,TRBV11-2,ASSWTGNQPQH
TRBJ1-1,TRBV7-6,ASSLSGEGNTEAF
TRBJ2-1,TRBV6-4,ASSDALAGNNEQF
TRBJ2-7,TRBV9,ASSVGKRNEQY